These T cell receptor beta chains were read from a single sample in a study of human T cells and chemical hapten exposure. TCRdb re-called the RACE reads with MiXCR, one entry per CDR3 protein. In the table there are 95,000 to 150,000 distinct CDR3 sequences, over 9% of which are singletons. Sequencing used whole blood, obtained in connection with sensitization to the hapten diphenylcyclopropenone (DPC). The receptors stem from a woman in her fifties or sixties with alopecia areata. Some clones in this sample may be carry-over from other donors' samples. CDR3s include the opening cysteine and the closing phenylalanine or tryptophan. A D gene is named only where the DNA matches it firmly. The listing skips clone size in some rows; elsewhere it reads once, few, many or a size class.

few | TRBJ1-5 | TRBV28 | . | CASNNGGTQPQHF | TGTGCCAGCAACAACGGGGGAACTCAGCCCCAGCATTTT
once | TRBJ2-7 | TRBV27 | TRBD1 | CASHRAGGSDEQYF | TGTGCCAGCCATCGAGCAGGGGGCTCCGACGAGCAGTACTTC
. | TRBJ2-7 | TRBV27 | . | CASTSLGTSYEQYF | TGTGCCAGCACGAGCCTGGGGACCTCCTACGAGCAGTACTTC
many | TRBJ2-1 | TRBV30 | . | CAWSVTGPYNEQFF | TGTGCCTGGAGTGTAACCGGCCCCTACAATGAGCAGTTCTTC
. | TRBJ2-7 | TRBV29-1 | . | CSVEEDSTYEQYF | TGCAGCGTTGAGGAGGACTCGACCTACGAGCAGTACTTC
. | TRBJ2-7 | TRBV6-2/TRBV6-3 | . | CASSWGNGEQYF | TGTGCCAGCAGTTGGGGTAACGGCGAGCAGTACTTC
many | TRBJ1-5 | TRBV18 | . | CASSPLRGGQPQHF | TGTGCCAGCTCACCGTTACGGGGAGGTCAGCCCCAGCATTTT
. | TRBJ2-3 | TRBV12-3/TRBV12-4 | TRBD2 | CASSLAWTSEGGSTDTQYF | TGTGCCAGCAGTTTAGCATGGACTAGCGAGGGGGGAAGCACAGATACGCAGTATTTT
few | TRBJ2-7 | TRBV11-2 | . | CASSLGGWTAYEQYF | TGTGCCAGCAGCTTAGGCGGTTGGACAGCCTACGAGCAGTACTTC
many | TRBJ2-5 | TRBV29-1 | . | CSVESLGGSQYF | TGCAGCGTTGAAAGCCTGGGGGGTTCCCAGTACTTC
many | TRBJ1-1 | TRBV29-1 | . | CSVERGRGGTEAFF | TGCAGCGTTGAGAGGGGTAGGGGAGGCACTGAAGCTTTCTTT
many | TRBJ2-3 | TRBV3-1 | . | CASSYGPSTDTQYF | TGTGCCAGCAGCTACGGACCCAGCACAGATACGCAGTATTTT
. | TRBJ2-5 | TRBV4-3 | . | CASSHLGSGQETQYF | TGCGCCAGCAGCCATCTTGGGAGCGGCCAAGAGACCCAGTACTTC
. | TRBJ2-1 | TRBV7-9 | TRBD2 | CASSRRRGGDNEQFF | TGTGCCAGCAGCCGGCGGCGGGGGGGCGACAATGAGCAGTTCTTC
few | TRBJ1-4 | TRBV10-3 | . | CAISPRGEKLFF | TGTGCCATCAGTCCTAGGGGGGAGAAACTGTTTTTT
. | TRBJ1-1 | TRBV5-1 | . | CASSPLGLRTEAFF | TGCGCCAGCAGCCCTTTGGGGCTCCGCACTGAAGCTTTCTTT
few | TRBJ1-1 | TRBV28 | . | CASAEGWKNTEAFF | TGTGCCAGCGCAGAGGGGTGGAAGAACACTGAAGCTTTCTTT
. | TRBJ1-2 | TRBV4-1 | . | CASSQDTGYGYTF | TGCGCCAGCAGCCAAGATACGGGCTATGGCTACACCTTC
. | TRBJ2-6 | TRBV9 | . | CASSVVGTPSGANVLTF | TGTGCCAGCAGCGTAGTCGGAACTCCCTCTGGGGCCAACGTCCTGACTTTC
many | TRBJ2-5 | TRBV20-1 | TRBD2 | CSAAGTSTRASETQYF | TGCAGTGCAGCGGGGACTAGCACCAGAGCGTCAGAGACCCAGTACTTC
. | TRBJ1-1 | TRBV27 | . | CASSLWENTEAFF | TGTGCCAGCAGTTTATGGGAGAACACTGAAGCTTTCTTT
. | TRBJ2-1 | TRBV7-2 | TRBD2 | CASSPTSGGVGFF | TGTGCCAGCAGCCCAACCAGCGGGGGGGTGGGGTTCTTC
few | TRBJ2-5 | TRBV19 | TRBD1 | CASSRWDSQETQYF | TGTGCCAGTAGTCGATGGGACAGCCAAGAGACCCAGTACTTC
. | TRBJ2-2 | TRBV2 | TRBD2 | CASSISGRSPGELFF | TGTGCCAGCAGCATAAGCGGGAGATCCCCCGGGGAGCTGTTTTTT